This TCR beta chain appears in the sequencing data of a study of T-cell memory formation after mild COVID-19. Trimming took 3 bases from V and 4 from J; bases not matched to a gene: 6. Germline V gene lookup returns CDR1 SGHRS and CDR2 YFSETQ. The CDR3 runs 16 residues. 5'RACE with constant-segment primers yielded barcoded, UMI-tagged TCR alpha and TCR beta cDNA libraries. TCRdb called the 5' RACE reads again in MiXCR, with one record for every CDR3 protein. The sample yields 350,000 to 450,000 distinct CDR3 sequences, around 24% seen once. A few counts support this clonotype. Its specificity is not known. Study results and limitations: What remained unconfirmed was the SARS-CoV-2 specificity of second-wave clones peaking on day 37.

This sequence joins TRBV5-1 and TRBJ2-2, with TRBD1 identical over 10 bases. Source material: PBMCs or a T cell subset sorted from them (not recorded which). This TCR was recovered from an adult woman who had mild COVID-19 (a few samples of this study predate the infection). Cell type and time point are not known. The CDR3 DNA is TGCGCCAGCAGCTGGCCGGGACAGGGGAGCACCGGGGAGCTGTTTTTT. It is translated as CASSWPGQGSTGELFF.